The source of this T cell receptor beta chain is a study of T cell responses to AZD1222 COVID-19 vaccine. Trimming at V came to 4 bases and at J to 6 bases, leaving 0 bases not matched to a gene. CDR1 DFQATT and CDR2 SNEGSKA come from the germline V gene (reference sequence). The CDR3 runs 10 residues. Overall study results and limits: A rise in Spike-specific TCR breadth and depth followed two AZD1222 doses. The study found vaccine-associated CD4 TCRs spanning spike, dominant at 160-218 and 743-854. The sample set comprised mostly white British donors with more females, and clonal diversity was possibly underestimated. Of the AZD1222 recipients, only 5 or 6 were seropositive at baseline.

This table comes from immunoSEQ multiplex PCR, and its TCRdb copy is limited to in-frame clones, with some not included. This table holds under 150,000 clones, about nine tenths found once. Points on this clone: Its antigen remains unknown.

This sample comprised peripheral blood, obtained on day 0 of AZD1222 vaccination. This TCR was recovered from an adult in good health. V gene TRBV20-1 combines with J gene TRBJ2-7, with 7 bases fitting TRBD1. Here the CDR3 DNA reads TGCAGTGCTACAGGGGGCGAGCAGTACTTC. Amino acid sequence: CSATGGEQYF.